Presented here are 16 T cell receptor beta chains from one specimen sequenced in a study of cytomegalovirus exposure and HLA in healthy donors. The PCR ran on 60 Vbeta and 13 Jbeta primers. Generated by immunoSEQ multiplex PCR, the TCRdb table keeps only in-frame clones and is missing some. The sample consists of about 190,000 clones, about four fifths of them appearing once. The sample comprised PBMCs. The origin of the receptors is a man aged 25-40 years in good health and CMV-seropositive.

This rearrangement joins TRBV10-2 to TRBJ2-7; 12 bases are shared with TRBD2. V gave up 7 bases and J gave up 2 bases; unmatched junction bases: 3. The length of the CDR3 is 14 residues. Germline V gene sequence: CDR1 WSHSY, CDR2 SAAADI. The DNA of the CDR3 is TGCGCCAGCACCCCTAGCGGGAGGGCCTACGAGCAGTACTTC. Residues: CASTPSGRAYEQYF.

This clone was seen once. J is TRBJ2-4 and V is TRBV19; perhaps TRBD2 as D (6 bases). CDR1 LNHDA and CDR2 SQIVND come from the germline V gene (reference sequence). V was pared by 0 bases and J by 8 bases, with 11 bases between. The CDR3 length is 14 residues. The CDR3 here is CASSIEEGGYIQYF. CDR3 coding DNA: TGTGCCAGTAGTATAGAAGAGGGAGGTTACATTCAGTACTTC.

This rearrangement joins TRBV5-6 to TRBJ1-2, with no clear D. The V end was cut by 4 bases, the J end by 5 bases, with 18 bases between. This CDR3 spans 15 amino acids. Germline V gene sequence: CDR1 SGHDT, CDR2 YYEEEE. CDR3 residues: CASSPAEGGWYGYTF. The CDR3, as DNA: TGTGCCAGCAGCCCCGCGGAGGGCGGTTGGTATGGCTACACCTTC.

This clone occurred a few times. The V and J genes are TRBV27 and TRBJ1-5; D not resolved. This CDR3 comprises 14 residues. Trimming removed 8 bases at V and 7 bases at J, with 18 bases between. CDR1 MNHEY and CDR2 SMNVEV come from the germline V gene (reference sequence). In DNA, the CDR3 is TGTGCCAGCCCGATCGGGGTAGTGCGGCAGCCCCAGCATTTT. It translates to CASPIGVVRQPQHF.

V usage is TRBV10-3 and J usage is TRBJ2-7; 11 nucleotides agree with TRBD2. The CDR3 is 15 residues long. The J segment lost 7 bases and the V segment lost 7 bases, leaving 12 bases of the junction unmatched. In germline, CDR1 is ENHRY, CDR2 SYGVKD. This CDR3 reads CAITRGGLAGGEQYF. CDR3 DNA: TGTGCCATCACCCGAGGGGGGCTAGCGGGAGGAGAGCAGTACTTC.

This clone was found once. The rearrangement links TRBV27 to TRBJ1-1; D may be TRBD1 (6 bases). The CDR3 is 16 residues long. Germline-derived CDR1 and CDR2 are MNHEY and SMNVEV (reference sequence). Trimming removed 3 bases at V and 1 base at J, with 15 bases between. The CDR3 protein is CASSFYSQGWNTEAFF. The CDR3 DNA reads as TGTGCCAGCAGTTTCTATTCACAGGGTTGGAACACTGAAGCTTTCTTT.

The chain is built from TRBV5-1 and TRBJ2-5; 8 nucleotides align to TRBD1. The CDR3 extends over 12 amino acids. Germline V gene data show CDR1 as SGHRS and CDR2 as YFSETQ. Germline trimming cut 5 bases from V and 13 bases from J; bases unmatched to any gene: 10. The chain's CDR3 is CASRPGQEGGYF. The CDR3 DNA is TGCGCCAGCAGACCGGGACAGGAGGGAGGGTACTTC.

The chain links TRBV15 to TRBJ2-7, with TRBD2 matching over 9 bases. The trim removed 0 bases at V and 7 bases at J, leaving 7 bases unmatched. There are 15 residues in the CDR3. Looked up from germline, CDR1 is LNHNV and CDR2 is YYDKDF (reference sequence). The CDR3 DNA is TGTGCCACCAGCAGAGAGGCGGGAGGGCCGGGGGAGCAGTACTTC. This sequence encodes CATSREAGGPGEQYF.

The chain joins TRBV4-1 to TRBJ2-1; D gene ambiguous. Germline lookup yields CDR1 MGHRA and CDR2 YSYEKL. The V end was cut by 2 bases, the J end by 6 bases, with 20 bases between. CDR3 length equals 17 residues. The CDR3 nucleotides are TGCGCCAGCAGCCAACTCCCTGCAATTACCCCCGGCAATGAGCAGTTCTTC. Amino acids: CASSQLPAITPGNEQFF.

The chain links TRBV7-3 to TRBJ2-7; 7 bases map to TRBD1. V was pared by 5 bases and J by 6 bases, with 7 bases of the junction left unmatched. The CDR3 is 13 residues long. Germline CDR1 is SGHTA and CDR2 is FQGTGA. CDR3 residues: CASSRQGVGEQYF. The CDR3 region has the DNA TGTGCCAGCAGCCGACAGGGCGTGGGCGAGCAGTACTTC.

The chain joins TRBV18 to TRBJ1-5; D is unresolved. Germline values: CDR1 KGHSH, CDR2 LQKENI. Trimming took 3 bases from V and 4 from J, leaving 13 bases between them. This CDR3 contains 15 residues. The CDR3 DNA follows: TGTGCCAGCTCACCGCGGGAGGTAGGGAATCAGCCCCAGCATTTT. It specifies CASSPREVGNQPQHF.

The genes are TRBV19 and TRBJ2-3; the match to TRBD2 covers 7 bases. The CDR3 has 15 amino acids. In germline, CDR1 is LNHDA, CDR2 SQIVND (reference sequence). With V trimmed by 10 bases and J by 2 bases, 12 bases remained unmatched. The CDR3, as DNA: TGTGCCAACGAGAGGACTAGAACAAACACAGATACGCAGTATTTT. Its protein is CANERTRTNTDTQYF.

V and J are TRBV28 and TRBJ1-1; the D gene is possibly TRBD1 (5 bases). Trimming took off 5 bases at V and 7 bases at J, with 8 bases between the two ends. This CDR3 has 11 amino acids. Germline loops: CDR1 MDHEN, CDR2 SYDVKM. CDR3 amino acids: CASSPQGEAFF. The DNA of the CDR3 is TGTGCCAGCAGTCCTCAGGGTGAAGCTTTCTTT.

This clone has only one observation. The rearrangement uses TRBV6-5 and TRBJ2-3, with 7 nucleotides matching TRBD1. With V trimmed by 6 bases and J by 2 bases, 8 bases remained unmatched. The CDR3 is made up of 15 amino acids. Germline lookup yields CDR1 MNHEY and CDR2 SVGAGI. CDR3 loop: CASSPGQASTDTQYF. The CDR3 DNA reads TGTGCCAGCAGCCCAGGACAGGCGTCCACAGATACGCAGTATTTT.

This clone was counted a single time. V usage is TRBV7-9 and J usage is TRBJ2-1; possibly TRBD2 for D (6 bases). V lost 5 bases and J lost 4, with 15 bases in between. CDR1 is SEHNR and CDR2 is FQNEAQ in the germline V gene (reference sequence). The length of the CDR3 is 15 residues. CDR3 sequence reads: CASSRKRVGYNEQFF. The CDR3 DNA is TGTGCCAGCAGCCGCAAGCGGGTTGGGTACAATGAGCAGTTCTTC.

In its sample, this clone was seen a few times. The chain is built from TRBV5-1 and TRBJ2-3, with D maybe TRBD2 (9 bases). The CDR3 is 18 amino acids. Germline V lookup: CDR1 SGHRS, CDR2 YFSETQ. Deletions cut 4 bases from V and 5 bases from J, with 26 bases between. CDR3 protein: CASSQGAWGGGEEDTQYF. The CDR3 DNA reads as TGCGCCAGCAGCCAGGGGGCGTGGGGCGGGGGGGAAGAAGATACGCAGTATTTT.